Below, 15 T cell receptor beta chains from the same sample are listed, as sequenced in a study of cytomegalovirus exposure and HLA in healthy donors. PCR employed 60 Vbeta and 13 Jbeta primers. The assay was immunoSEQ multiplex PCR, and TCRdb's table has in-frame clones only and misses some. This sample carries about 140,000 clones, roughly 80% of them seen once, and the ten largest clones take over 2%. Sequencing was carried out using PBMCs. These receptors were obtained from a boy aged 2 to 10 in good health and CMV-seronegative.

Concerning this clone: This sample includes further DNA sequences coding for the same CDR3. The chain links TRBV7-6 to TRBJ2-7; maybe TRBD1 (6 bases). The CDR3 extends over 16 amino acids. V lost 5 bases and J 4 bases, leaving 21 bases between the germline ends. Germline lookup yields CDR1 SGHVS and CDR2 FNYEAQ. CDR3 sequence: CASSAEPGQGLYEQYF. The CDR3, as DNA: TGTGCCAGCAGCGCTGAGCCGGGGCAGGGGCTATACGAGCAGTACTTC.

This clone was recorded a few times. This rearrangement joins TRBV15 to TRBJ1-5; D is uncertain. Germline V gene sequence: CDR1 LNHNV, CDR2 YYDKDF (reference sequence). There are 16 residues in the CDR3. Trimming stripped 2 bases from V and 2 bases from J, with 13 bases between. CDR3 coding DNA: TGTGCCACCAGCAGATACTTCGGGAATCGCAATCAGCCCCAGCATTTT. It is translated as CATSRYFGNRNQPQHF.

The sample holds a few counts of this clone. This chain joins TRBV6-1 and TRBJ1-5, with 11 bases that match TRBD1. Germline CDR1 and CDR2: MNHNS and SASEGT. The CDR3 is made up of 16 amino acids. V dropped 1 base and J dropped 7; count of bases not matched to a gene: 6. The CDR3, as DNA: TGTGCCAGCAGTGAAGGACCCGGGACAGGGGGGCAGCCCCAGCATTTT. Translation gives CASSEGPGTGGQPQHF.

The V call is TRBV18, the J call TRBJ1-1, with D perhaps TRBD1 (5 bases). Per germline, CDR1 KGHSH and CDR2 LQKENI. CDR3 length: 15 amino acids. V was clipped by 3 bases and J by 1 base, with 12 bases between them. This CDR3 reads CASSPWNRQNTEAFF. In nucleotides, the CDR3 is TGTGCCAGCTCACCTTGGAACAGGCAGAACACTGAAGCTTTCTTT. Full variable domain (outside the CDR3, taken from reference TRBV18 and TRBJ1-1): NAGVMQNPRHLVRRRGQEARLRCSPMKGHSHVYWYRQLPEEGLKFMVYLQKENIIDESGMPKERFSAEFPKEGPSILRIQQVVRGDSAAYFCASSPWNRQNTEAFFGQGTRLTVV.

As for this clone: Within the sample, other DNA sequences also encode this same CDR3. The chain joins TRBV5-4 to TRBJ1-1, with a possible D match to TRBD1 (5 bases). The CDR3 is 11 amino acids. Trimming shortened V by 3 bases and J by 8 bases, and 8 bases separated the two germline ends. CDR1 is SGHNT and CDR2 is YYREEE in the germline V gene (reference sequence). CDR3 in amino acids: CASSSRTEAFF. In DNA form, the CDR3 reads TGTGCCAGCAGCTCAAGGACAGAAGCTTTCTTT.

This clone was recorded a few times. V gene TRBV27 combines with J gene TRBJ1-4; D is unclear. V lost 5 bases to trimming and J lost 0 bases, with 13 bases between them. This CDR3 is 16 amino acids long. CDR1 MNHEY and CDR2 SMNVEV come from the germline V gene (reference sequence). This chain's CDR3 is CASSPAGGPTNEKLFF. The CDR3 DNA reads TGTGCCAGCAGTCCCGCCGGCGGGCCAACTAATGAAAAACTGTTTTTT. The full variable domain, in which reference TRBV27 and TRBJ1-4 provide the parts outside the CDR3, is EAQVTQNPRYLITVTGKKLTVTCSQNMNHEYMSWYRQDPGLGLRQIYYSMNVEVTDKGDVPEGYKVSRKEKRNFPLILESPSPNQTSLYFCASSPAGGPTNEKLFFGSGTQLSVL.

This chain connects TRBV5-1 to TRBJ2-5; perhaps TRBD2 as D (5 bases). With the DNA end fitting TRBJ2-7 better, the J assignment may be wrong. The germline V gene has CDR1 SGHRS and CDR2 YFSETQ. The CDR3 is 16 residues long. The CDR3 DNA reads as TGCGCCAGCAGCTTGGGGTCGGGGAGAATCTCCTACGAGCAGTACTTC. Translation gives CASSLGSGRISYEQYF.

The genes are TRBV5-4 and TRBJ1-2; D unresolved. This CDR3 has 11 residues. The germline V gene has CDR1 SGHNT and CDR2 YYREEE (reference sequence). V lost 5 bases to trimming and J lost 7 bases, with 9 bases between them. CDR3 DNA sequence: TGTGCCAGCAGGACGAGGAGTGGCTACACCTTC. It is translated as CASRTRSGYTF.

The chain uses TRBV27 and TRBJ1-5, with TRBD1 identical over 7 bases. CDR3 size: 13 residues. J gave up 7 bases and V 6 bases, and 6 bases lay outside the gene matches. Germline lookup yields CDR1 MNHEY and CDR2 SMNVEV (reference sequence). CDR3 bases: TGTGCCAGCAGGAGACAGGGCAGACAGCCCCAGCATTTT. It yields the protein CASRRQGRQPQHF.

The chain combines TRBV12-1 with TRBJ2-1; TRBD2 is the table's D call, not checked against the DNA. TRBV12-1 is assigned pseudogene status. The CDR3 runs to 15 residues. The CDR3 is CASTLRGSSYNEQFF. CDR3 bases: TGTGCCAGCACTCTTCGCGGTAGCTCCTACAATGAGCAGTTCTTC.

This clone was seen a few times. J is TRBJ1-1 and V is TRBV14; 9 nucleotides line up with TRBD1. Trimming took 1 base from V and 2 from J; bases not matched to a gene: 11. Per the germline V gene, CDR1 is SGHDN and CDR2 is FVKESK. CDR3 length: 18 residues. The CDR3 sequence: CASSQGFGTGSGNTEAFF. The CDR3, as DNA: TGTGCCAGCAGCCAAGGGTTTGGGACAGGGAGTGGTAACACTGAAGCTTTCTTT.

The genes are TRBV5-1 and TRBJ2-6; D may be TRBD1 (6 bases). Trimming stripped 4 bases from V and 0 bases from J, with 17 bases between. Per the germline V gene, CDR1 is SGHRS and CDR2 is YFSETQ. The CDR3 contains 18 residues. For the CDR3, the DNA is TGCGCCAGCAGCCCGTCCGGGACACACTTCTCTGGGGCCAACGTCCTGACTTTC. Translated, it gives CASSPSGTHFSGANVLTF.

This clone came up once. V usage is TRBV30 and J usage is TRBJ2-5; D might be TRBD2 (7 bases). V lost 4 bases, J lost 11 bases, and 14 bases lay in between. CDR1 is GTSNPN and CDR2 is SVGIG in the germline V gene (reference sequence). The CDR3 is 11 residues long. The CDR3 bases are TGTGCCTGGACGGGGGGCAGTGAGCAGTACTTC. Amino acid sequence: CAWTGGSEQYF.

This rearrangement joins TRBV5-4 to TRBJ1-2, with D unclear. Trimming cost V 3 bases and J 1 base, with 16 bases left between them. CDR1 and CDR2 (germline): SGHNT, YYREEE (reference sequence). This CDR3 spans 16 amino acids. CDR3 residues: CASSSLLRGSNYGYTF. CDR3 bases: TGTGCCAGCAGCTCCCTTCTTCGGGGAAGTAACTATGGCTACACCTTC. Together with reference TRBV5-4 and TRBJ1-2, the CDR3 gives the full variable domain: ETGVTQSPTHLIKTRGQQVTLRCSSQSGHNTVSWYQQALGQGPQFIFQYYREEENGRGNFPPRFSGLQFPNYSSELNVNALELDDSALYLCASSSLLRGSNYGYTFGSGTRLTVV.

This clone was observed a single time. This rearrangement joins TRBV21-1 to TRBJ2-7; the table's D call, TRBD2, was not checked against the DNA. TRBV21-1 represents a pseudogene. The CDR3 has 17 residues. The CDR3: CASSNSFSGNPCYEQYF. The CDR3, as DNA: TGTGCCAGCAGCAATTCCTTTAGCGGGAACCCTTGCTACGAGCAGTACTTC.